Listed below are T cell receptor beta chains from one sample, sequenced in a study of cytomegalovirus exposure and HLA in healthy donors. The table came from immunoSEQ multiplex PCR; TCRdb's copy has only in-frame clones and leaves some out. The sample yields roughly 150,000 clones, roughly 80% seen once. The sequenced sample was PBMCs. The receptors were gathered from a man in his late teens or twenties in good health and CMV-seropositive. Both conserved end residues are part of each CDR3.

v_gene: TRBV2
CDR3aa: CASSFEGDRGDEKLFF

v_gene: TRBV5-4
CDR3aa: CASRPAGGTQETQYF

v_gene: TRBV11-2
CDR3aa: CASSLSVLTRLNTEAFF

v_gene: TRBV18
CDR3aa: CASSPGRGYLYEQYF

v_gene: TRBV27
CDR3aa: CASSLLGAGGANVLTF

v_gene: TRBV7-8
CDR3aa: CASSTGLAGDNEQFF

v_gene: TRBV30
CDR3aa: CAWSSRSEQYF

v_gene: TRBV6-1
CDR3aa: CASSPRLAGGGEQYF

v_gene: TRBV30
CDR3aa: CAWGYKSGGNEQYF

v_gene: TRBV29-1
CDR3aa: CSVEDTGDDTEAFF

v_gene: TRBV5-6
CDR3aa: CASSLEVGRTSLNNEQFF

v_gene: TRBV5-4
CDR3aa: CAVSPSANEKLFF

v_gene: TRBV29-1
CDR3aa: CSVYHRGPRGGYTF

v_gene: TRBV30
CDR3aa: CAWSFPLTGTSYEQYF

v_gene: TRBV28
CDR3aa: CASSLGTGGHGYTF

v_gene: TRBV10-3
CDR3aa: CARRTSGINTGELFF

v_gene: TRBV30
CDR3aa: CAWSTTSGRAPEQFF

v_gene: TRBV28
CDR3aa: CASSRPGGSRTEQFF

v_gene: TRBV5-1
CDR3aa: CASRLRGQMNTEAFF

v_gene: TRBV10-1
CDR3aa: CASSLGQGYEQYF

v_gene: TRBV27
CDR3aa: CASSLRWTGSNQPQHF

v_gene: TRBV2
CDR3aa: CASSKDPEVGEQYF